This T cell receptor (beta chain) was observed in a study of OX40 agonist ivuxolimab in advanced cancers. Notes on the study in general: Blood T cells, both CD4+ and CD8+, expanded clonally by week 6 at 0.1 to 3.0 mg/kg.

In regard to this clone: The antigen remains undetermined.

Between the trimmed V and J ends, which lost 5 bases and 4 bases, there was a span of 6 bases. CDR3 length equals 12 residues. Per the germline V gene, CDR1 is MNHEY and CDR2 is SVGAGI. Here immunoSEQ multiplex PCR was the method, and the copy in TCRdb shows in-frame clones only, minus some. The sample has about 83,000 clones, 65% to 90% seen once. People who had autoimmune disease history or systemic immunosuppression were excluded. The sequence came from an adult with an advanced solid tumor such as melanoma, head and neck, liver or kidney cancer. The chain is built from TRBV6-5 and TRBJ1-5; D is ambiguous. The specimen was CD4+ or CD8+ T cells sorted from blood, collected in a trial of the OX40 agonist ivuxolimab. The CDR3 sequence: CASSKGNQPQHF. CDR3 coding DNA: TGTGCCAGCAGTAAGGGAAATCAGCCCCAGCATTTT.